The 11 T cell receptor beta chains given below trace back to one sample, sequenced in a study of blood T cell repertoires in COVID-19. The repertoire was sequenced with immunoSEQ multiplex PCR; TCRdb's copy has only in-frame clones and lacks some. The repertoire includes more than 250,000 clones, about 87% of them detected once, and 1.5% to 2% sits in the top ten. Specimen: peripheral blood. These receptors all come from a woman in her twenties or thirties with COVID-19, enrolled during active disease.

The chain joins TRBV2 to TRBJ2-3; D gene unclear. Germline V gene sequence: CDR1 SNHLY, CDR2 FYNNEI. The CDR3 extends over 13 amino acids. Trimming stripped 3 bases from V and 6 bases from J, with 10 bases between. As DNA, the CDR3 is TGTGCCAGCAGTGAGAACTGGGCGGATACGCAGTATTTT. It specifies CASSENWADTQYF.

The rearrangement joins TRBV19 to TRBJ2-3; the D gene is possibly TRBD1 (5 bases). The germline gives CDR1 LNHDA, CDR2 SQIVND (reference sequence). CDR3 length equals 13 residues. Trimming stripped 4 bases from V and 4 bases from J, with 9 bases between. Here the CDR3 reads CASSTVQADTQYF. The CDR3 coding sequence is TGTGCCAGTAGTACCGTACAGGCAGATACGCAGTATTTT.

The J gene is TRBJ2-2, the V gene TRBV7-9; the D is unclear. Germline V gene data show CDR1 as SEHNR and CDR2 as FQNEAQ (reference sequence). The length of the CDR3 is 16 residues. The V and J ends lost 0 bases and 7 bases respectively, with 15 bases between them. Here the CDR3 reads CASSLAPTRVDGELFF. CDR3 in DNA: TGTGCCAGCAGCTTAGCACCGACTCGGGTCGACGGGGAGCTGTTTTTT.

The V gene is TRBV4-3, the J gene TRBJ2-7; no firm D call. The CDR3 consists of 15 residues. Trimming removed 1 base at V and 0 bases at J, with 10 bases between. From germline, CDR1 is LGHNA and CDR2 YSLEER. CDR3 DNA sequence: TGCGCCAGCAGCCAAGCCCAGGCGAGCTCCTACGAGCAGTACTTC. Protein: CASSQAQASSYEQYF.

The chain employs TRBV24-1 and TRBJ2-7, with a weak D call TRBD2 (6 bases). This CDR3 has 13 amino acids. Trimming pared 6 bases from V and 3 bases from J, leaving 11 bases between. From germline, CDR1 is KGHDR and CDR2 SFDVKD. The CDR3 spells CATSIGGRYEQYV. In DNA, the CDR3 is TGTGCCACCAGTATCGGGGGTCGCTACGAGCAGTACGTC.

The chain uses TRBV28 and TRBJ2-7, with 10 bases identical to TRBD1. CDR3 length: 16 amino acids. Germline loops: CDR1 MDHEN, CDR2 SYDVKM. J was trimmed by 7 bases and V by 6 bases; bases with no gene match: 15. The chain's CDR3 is CASSSPRTGGVWEQYV. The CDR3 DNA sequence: TGTGCCAGCAGCTCACCCCGGACAGGGGGAGTTTGGGAGCAGTACGTC.

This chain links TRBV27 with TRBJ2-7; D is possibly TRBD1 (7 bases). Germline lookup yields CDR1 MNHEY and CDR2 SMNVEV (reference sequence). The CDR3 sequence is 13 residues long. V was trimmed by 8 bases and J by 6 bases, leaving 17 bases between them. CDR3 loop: CASRTGLMGEQYF. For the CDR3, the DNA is TGTGCCAGCCGGACAGGACTAATGGGCGAGCAGTACTTC.

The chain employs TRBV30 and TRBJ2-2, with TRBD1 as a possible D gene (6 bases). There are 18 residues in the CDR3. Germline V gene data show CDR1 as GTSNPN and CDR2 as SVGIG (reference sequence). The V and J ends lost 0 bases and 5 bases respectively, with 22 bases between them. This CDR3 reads CAWSVSSGVVGRTGELFF. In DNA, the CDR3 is TGTGCCTGGAGTGTATCGTCAGGGGTGGTGGGTCGGACCGGGGAGCTGTTTTTT.

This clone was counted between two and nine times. This CDR3 reads CASSPGLAGNTGELFF. The DNA for the CDR3 is TGTGCCAGCAGCCCCGGACTAGCGGGGAACACCGGGGAGCTGTTTTTT. The chain has TRBV4-2 and TRBJ2-2; 11 bases are a match to TRBD2. In germline, CDR1 is LGHNA, CDR2 YNFKEQ. The CDR3 runs 16 residues. V shed 4 bases and J 1 base; nucleotides not matched to a gene: 2.

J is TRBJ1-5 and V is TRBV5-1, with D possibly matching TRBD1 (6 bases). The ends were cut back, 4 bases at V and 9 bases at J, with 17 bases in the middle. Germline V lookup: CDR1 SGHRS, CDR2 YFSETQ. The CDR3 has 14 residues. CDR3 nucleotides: TGCGCCAGCAGCCCGGACAGCCGTGAGGGGCCCCAGCATTTT. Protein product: CASSPDSREGPQHF.

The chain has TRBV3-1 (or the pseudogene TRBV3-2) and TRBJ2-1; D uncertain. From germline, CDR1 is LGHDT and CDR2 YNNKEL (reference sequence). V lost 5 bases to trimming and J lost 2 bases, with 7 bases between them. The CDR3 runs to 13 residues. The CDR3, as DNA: TGTGCCAGCAGCGTATCCCCCTACAATGAGCAGTTCTTC. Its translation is CASSVSPYNEQFF.